One sample yielded the 20 T cell receptor beta chains listed below, sequenced in a study of blood T cell repertoires in COVID-19. Profiling relied on immunoSEQ multiplex PCR, and the TCRdb table lists in-frame clones only, not all of them. The sample consists of hundreds of thousands of clones, 87% of them appearing once. The sequenced material came from PBMCs or T cells enriched from blood (not recorded which). The receptors were gathered from a woman aged 18 to 35 who had recovered from COVID-19.

The rearrangement links TRBV7-6 to TRBJ1-2; D is undetermined. Deletions cut 8 bases from V and 8 bases from J, with 18 bases between. CDR3 length equals 13 residues. Per the germline V gene, CDR1 is SGHVS and CDR2 is FNYEAQ. This chain's CDR3 is CASQAEPSTGYTF. In DNA, the CDR3 is TGTGCCAGCCAGGCAGAACCCTCCACGGGCTACACCTTC.

This sequence joins TRBV18 and TRBJ2-2; TRBD1 matches at 7 bases. Trimming removed 3 bases from V and 2 bases from J; junction bases left unmatched: 6. CDR3 size: 16 residues. Germline lookup yields CDR1 KGHSH and CDR2 LQKENI. As DNA, the CDR3 is TGTGCCAGCTCACCCTCGGACAGGCTAAACACCGGGGAGCTGTTTTTT. Translation: CASSPSDRLNTGELFF.

The gene calls are TRBV4-2 and TRBJ2-1, with D maybe TRBD2 (6 bases). V lost 2 bases to trimming and J lost 1 base, with 15 bases between them. The CDR3 length is 17 residues. Germline CDR1 and CDR2: LGHNA and YNFKEQ. The DNA of the CDR3 is TGTGCCAGCAGCCAAATTGGGGGAGGACCTTCCTACAATGAGCAGTTCTTC. This codes for CASSQIGGGPSYNEQFF.

The table lists this clone with a few counts. The chain employs TRBV28 and TRBJ2-3; possible D gene TRBD2, 5 bases. Trimming shortened V by 3 bases and J by 2 bases, and 9 bases separated the two germline ends. CDR1 is MDHEN and CDR2 is SYDVKM in the germline V gene. This CDR3 is 14 amino acids long. DNA of the CDR3: TGTGCCAGCAGTTTGGACTTCTACACAGATACGCAGTATTTT. Protein product: CASSLDFYTDTQYF.

The chain carries TRBV6-5 and TRBJ1-1, with 7 bases that match TRBD1. Looked up from germline, CDR1 is MNHEY and CDR2 is SVGAGI. The CDR3 totals 13 residues. The J segment lost 5 bases and the V segment lost 6 bases, leaving 6 bases of the junction unmatched. The CDR3 sequence: CASSHRGGTEAFF. CDR3 DNA: TGTGCCAGCAGCCACAGGGGTGGGACTGAAGCTTTCTTT.

The V call is TRBV7-9, the J call TRBJ2-2, with 11 bases lining up with TRBD1. The germline CDR1 and CDR2 sequences are SEHNR and FQNEAQ (reference sequence). This CDR3 is 14 amino acids long. Trimming cost V 4 bases and J 6 bases; bases outside gene matches: 1. CDR3 sequence: CASSWGQGAGELFF. In DNA form, the CDR3 reads TGTGCCAGCAGCTGGGGACAGGGGGCCGGGGAGCTGTTTTTT.

The chain uses TRBV9 and TRBJ2-1; 11 bases line up with TRBD2. The CDR3 contains 15 residues. V gave up 4 bases and J gave up 4 bases; unmatched junction bases: 4. In germline, CDR1 is SGDLS, CDR2 YYNGEE. CDR3 amino acids: CASSPGLAEYNEQFF. The CDR3 nucleotides are TGTGCCAGCAGCCCGGGACTAGCGGAATACAATGAGCAGTTCTTC.

The genes are TRBV2 and TRBJ1-2; D gene uncertain. This CDR3 has 14 amino acids. Germline V gives CDR1 SNHLY, CDR2 FYNNEI. V lost 7 bases, J lost 5 bases, and 17 bases lay in between. In nucleotides, the CDR3 is TGTGCCAGCAAAGAGTGGGCAGCAGTATATGGCTACACCTTC. It encodes CASKEWAAVYGYTF.

The chain is built from TRBV30 and TRBJ1-2; 12 positions match TRBD1. Germline trimming cut 4 bases from V and 7 bases from J; bases unmatched to any gene: 13. This CDR3 has 16 residues. Germline V gives CDR1 GTSNPN, CDR2 SVGIG (reference sequence). Written as DNA, the CDR3 is TGTGCCTGGAAACCCCGGGACAGGGGGCTGTTCGGTGGCTACACCTTC. It translates to CAWKPRDRGLFGGYTF.

The V gene is TRBV3-1 (or the pseudogene TRBV3-2), the J gene TRBJ1-3, with a possible D match to TRBD1 (6 bases). The V and J ends lost 4 bases and 4 bases respectively, with 20 bases between them. Germline V gene data show CDR1 as LGHDT and CDR2 as YNNKEL (reference sequence). This CDR3 region has 17 residues. CDR3 region: CASSLSSRGAPGNTIYF. The CDR3 region has the DNA TGTGCCAGCAGCCTATCCTCCCGGGGGGCGCCCGGAAACACCATATATTTT.

The chain uses TRBV5-5 and TRBJ1-1; no firm D call. The germline V and J ends were trimmed by 0 bases and 0 bases, with 12 bases remaining between them. The CDR3 extends over 16 amino acids. The germline V gene has CDR1 SGHKS and CDR2 YYEKEE (reference sequence). The CDR3 DNA reads TGTGCCAGCAGCTTGGATTATCAGACAATGAACACTGAAGCTTTCTTT. Translation: CASSLDYQTMNTEAFF. The whole variable domain, remainder taken from reference TRBV5-5 and TRBJ1-1, is DAGVTQSPTHLIKTRGQQVTLRCSPISGHKSVSWYQQVLGQGPQFIFQYYEKEERGRGNFPDRFSARQFPNYSSELNVNALLLGDSALYLCASSLDYQTMNTEAFFGQGTRLTVV.

The V gene is TRBV7-8, the J gene TRBJ1-5; weak D call: TRBD1 (5 bases). The V end lost 5 bases, the J end lost 6 bases, and 26 bases lay between the germline ends. The CDR3 loop spans 18 amino acids. Germline CDR1 SGHVS, CDR2 FQNEAQ. CDR3 nucleotide sequence: TGTGCCAGCAGCCCATTGGGGCAGGGCCAGACGCGTGCTCAGCCCCAGCATTTT. It translates to CASSPLGQGQTRAQPQHF.

The V call is TRBV15, the J call TRBJ2-7, with TRBD1 matching 7 bases. Trimming took 0 bases from V and 5 from J; bases not matched to a gene: 7. This CDR3 has 15 amino acids. Germline CDR1 reads LNHNV; CDR2 reads YYDKDF (reference sequence). This chain's CDR3 is CATSRDDRDGNEQYF. Here the CDR3 DNA reads TGTGCCACCAGCAGAGATGACAGGGACGGTAACGAGCAGTACTTC.

This chain connects TRBV2 to TRBJ1-2, with TRBD1 as a possible D gene (6 bases). Germline V gene lookup returns CDR1 SNHLY and CDR2 FYNNEI. The CDR3 contains 12 residues. Trimming shortened V by 6 bases and J by 6 bases, and 11 bases separated the two germline ends. DNA for the CDR3: TGTGCCAGCAGGACGGACAGCGATGGCTACACCTTC. Amino acid sequence: CASRTDSDGYTF.

This sequence joins TRBV10-2 and TRBJ2-2, with 9 bases lining up with TRBD1. V dropped 3 bases and J dropped 9; count of bases not matched to a gene: 11. Germline CDR1 and CDR2: WSHSY and SAAADI. The CDR3 spans 16 residues. CDR3 protein: CASSERRGQGFRELFF. The CDR3 nucleotides read TGCGCCAGCAGTGAAAGAAGAGGACAGGGGTTCCGGGAGCTGTTTTTT.

The chain links TRBV23-1 to TRBJ2-1; 10 bases line up with TRBD1. TRBV23-1 carries the ORF label, with uncertain function. Losses at the gene ends were 3 bases for V and 7 bases for J; bases not matched to a gene: 9. The CDR3 runs 16 residues. The CDR3 spells CASSQPGQGISNEQFF. CDR3 sequence (DNA): TGCGCCAGCAGTCAGCCGGGACAGGGGATTTCGAATGAGCAGTTCTTC.

The V gene is TRBV13, the J gene TRBJ2-7; 7 bases fit TRBD2. Trimming cost V 5 bases and J 5 bases; bases outside gene matches: 12. Germline V lookup: CDR1 PRHDT, CDR2 FYEKMQ (reference sequence). There are 15 residues in the CDR3. The CDR3 DNA sequence: TGTGCCAGCAGCCACCTCGGCGGGAGCGGCGACGAGCAGTACTTC. Its translation is CASSHLGGSGDEQYF.

This chain uses TRBV11-2 with TRBJ2-1, with 12 bases aligning to TRBD2. The CDR3 runs to 17 residues. Losses at the gene ends were 5 bases for V and 5 bases for J; bases not matched to a gene: 10. The germline gives CDR1 SGHAT, CDR2 FQNNGV. The CDR3 here is CASSRLTSGRSNNEQFF. For the CDR3, the DNA is TGTGCCAGCAGCCGCCTTACTAGCGGGAGGTCTAACAATGAGCAGTTCTTC.

The table lists this clone with a count of one. V is TRBV7-3 and J is TRBJ2-7; TRBD2 aligns across 9 bases. CDR3 length: 16 residues. The V and J ends lost 5 bases and 5 bases, in that order; junction bases with no gene match: 13. CDR1 is SGHTA, CDR2 FQGTGA, per germline. CDR3 DNA: TGTGCCAGCAGCGCAACCCCCGGGACTAGCCTCGACGAGCAGTACTTC. Residues: CASSATPGTSLDEQYF. Complete variable domain (other parts from reference TRBV7-3 and TRBJ2-7): GAGVSQTPSNKVTEKGKYVELRCDPISGHTALYWYRQSLGQGPEFLIYFQGTGAADDSGLPNDRFFAVRPEGSVSTLKIQRTERGDSAVYLCASSATPGTSLDEQYFGPGTRLTVT.

The chain carries TRBV2 and TRBJ2-4; 9 bases match TRBD1. CDR1 and CDR2 (germline): SNHLY, FYNNEI. The CDR3 consists of 15 residues. Trimming removed 8 bases from V and 1 base from J; junction bases left unmatched: 6. As DNA, the CDR3 is TGTGCCAGCTGGACAGGGGCGGAGGCCAAAAACATTCAGTACTTC. Its protein is CASWTGAEAKNIQYF.